This TCR beta chain was captured by sequencing in a study of shared clonotypes between healthy human individuals. The germline gives CDR1 SGHRS, CDR2 YFSETQ. J was trimmed by 4 bases and V by 3 bases; bases with no gene match: 10. The CDR3 runs to 16 residues. Per the study methods: ImmunoSEQ yielded junction-only sequences lacking quality scores, so filtering differed. Some clones are missing from TCRdb's copy, which holds only in-frame ones; the method was immunoSEQ multiplex PCR. The V and J calls and clone size are taken from that table; D and trimming were inferred from the DNA. The sample holds around 620,000 clones; approximately 95% are singletons and the top ten take about 0.11%. Naive CD8 cells lacked CD45RO and underwent positive selection for CCR7, leaving out terminally differentiated effector memory CD45RA+ cells.

What was sequenced was naive CD8+ T cells sorted from blood. V gene TRBV5-1 combines with J gene TRBJ2-1, with TRBD1 matching 7 bases. The receptor's source is a woman aged 25 to 39 in good health. The CDR3 spells CASSSLRDRGYNEQFF. DNA for the CDR3: TGCGCCAGCAGCTCTCTCCGGGACAGAGGATACAATGAGCAGTTCTTC. Looking up the rest from reference TRBV5-1 and TRBJ2-1 gives the full variable domain: KAGVTQTPRYLIKTRGQQVTLSCSPISGHRSVSWYQQTPGQGLQFLFEYFSETQRNKGNFPGRFSGRQFSNSRSEMNVSTLELGDSALYLCASSSLRDRGYNEQFFGPGTRLTVL.